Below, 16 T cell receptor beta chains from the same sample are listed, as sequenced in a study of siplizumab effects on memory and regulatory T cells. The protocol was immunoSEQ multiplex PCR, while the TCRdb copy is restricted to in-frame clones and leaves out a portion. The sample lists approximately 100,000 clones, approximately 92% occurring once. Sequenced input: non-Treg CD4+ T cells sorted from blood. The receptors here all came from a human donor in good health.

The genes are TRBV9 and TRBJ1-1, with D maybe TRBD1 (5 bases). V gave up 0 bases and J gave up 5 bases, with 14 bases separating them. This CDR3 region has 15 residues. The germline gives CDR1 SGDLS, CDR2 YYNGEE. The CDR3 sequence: CASSVGPRGATEAFF. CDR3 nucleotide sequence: TGTGCCAGCAGCGTAGGTCCCAGAGGGGCAACTGAAGCTTTCTTT.

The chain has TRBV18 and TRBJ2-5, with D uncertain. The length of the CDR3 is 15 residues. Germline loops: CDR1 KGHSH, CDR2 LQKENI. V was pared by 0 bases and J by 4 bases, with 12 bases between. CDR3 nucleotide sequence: TGTGCCAGCTCACCACCATCACGGCCAGGAGAGACCCAGTACTTC. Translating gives CASSPPSRPGETQYF.

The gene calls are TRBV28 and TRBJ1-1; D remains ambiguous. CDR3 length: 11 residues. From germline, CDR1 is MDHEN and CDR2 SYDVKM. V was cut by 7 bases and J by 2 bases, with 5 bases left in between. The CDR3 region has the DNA TGTGCCAGCACGCTAAACACTGAAGCTTTCTTT. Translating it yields CASTLNTEAFF.

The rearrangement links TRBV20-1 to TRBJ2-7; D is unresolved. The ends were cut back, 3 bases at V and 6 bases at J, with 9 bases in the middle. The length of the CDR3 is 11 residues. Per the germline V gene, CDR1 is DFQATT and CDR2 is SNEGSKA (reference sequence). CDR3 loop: CSASPPGEQYF. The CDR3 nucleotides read TGCAGTGCTAGCCCCCCGGGCGAGCAGTACTTC.

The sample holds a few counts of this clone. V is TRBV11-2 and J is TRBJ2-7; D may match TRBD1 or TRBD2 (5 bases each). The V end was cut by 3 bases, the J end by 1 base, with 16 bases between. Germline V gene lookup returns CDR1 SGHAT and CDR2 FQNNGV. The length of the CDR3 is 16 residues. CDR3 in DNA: TGTGCCAGCAGCTTGGGGGATTTGAGAAGTTCCTACGAGCAGTACTTC. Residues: CASSLGDLRSSYEQYF. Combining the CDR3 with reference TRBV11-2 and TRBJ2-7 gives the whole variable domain EAGVAQSPRYKIIEKRQSVAFWCNPISGHATLYWYQQILGQGPKLLIQFQNNGVVDDSQLPKDRFSAERLKGVDSTLKIQPAKLEDSAVYLCASSLGDLRSSYEQYFGPGTRLTVT.

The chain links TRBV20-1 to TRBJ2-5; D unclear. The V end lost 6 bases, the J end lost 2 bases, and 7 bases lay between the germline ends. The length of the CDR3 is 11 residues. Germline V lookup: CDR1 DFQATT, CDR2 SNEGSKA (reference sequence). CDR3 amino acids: CSASNQETQYF. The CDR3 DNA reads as TGCAGTGCGTCGAATCAAGAGACCCAGTACTTC.

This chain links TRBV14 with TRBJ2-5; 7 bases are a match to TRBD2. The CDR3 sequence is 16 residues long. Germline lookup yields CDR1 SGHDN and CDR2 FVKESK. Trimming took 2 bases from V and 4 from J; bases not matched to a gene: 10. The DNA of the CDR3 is TGTGCCAGCAGCCAAACTAGCGTCAGCTATCGAGAGACCCAGTACTTC. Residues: CASSQTSVSYRETQYF.

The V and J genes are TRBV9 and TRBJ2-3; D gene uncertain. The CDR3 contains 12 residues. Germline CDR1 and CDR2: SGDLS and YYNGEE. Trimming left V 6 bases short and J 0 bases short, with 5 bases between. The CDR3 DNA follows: TGTGCCAGCAAGACGAGCACAGATACGCAGTATTTT. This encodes CASKTSTDTQYF.

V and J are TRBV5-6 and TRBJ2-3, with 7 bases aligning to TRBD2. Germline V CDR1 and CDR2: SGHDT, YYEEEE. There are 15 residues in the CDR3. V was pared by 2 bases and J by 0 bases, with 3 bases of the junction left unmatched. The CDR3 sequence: CASSLRRGSTDTQYF. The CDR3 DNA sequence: TGTGCCAGCAGCTTACGGCGGGGGAGCACAGATACGCAGTATTTT.

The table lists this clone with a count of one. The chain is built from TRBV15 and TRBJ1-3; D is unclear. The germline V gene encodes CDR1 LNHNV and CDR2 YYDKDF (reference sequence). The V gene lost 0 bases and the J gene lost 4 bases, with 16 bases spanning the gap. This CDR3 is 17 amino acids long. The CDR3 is CATSRDRVGPAGNTIYF. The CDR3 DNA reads TGTGCCACCAGCAGAGATCGCGTCGGGCCCGCCGGAAACACCATATATTTT.

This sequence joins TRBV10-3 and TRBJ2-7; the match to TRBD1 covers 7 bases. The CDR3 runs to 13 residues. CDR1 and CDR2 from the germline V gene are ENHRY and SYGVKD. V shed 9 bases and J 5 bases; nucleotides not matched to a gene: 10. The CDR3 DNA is TGTGCCATAGGGGGCGGTTTATTTGACGAGCAGTACTTC. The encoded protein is CAIGGGLFDEQYF.

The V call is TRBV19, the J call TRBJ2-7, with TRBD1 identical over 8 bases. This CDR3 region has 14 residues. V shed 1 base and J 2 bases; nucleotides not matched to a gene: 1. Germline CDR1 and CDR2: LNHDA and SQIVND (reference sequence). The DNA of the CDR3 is TGTGCCAGTAGTATAGGGACAGGGCCCTACGAGCAGTACTTC. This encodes CASSIGTGPYEQYF.

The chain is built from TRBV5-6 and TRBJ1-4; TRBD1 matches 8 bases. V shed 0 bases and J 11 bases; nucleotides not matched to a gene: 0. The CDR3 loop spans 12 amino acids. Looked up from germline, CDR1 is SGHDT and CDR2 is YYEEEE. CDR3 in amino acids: CASSLGQGKLFF. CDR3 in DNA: TGTGCCAGCAGCTTGGGACAGGGGAAACTGTTTTTT. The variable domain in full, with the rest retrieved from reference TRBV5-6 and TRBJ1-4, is DAGVTQSPTHLIKTRGQQVTLRCSPKSGHDTVSWYQQALGQGPQFIFQYYEEEERQRGNFPDRFSGHQFPNYSSELNVNALLLGDSALYLCASSLGQGKLFFGSGTQLSVL.

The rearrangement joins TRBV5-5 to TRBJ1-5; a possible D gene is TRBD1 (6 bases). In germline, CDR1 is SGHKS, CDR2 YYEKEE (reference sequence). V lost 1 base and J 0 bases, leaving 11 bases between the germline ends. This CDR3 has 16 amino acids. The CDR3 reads CASSLYRGHSNQPQHF. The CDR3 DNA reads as TGTGCCAGCAGCTTGTATCGGGGACATAGCAATCAGCCCCAGCATTTT.

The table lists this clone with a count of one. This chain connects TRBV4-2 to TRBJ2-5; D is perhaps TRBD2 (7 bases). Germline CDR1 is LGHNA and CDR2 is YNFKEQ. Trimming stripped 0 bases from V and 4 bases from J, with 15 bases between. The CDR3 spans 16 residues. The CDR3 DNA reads TGTGCCAGCAGCCAAGAGGGCGCGGGGGCCCGAGAGACCCAGTACTTC. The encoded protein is CASSQEGAGARETQYF.

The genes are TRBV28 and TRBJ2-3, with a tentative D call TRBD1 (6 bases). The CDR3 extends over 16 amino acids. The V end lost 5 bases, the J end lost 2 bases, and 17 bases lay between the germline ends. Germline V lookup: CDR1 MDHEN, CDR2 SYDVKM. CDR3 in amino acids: CASSELGGPDTDTQYF. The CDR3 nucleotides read TGTGCCAGCAGTGAGCTTGGGGGCCCCGACACAGATACGCAGTATTTT.